This T cell receptor beta chain was found in a study of shared clonotypes between healthy human individuals. Study-level information: Each donor had three CD4 naive, three CD4 memory, two CD8 naive and one CD8 memory plate.

The germline V gene has CDR1 SGHAT and CDR2 FQNNGV. V gave up 1 base and J gave up 8 bases; unmatched junction bases: 14. The CDR3 spans 17 residues. The authors ran the assay at deep level. Libraries were prepared by immunoSEQ multiplex PCR; TCRdb keeps only in-frame clonotypes and omits some of them. The data hold roughly 500,000 clones, with almost 97% observed a single time. Remarks on this clone: Its target is unknown.

Notes on the study in general: The study found lower generation probabilities in non-shared clonotypes than in those shared by all four donors.

The chain has TRBV11-2 and TRBJ2-1, with 7 nucleotides matching TRBD2. This TCR was recovered from a woman aged 25 to 39 in good health. The specimen sequenced was naive CD4+ T cells sorted from blood. Subset specified: CD45RA+ positively selected. CDR3 sequence reads: CASSLVLAGVGVDEQFF. The CDR3, as DNA: TGTGCCAGCAGCTTAGTCCTGGCGGGAGTCGGTGTCGATGAGCAGTTCTTC.